These 20 T cell receptor beta chains were all obtained from the same sample, sequenced in a study of shared clonotypes between healthy human individuals (dated by TCRdb to about 2020). The library was generated by the immunoSEQ multiplex PCR assay. The clones in this table, taken by TCRdb from immuneACCESS, are in-frame only. Not every clone is retained; where verified, under half of the shortfall comes from an unresolved V gene, and the cause of the rest is unknown. For this sample there are about 2.4 million clones; approximately 94% appear just once. The ten largest clones take up around 0.14% of the sample. The sample taken for sequencing was naive CD4+ T cells sorted from blood. The cell subset or site tag for this specimen amounts to: CD45RA+ positively selected. The receptors stem from a man between 18 and 29 years old in good health.

The V and J genes are TRBV4-1 and TRBJ2-5, with D possibly being TRBD1 or TRBD2 (5 bases each). The CDR3 spans 16 residues. CDR1 and CDR2 (germline): MGHRA, YSYEKL. With 2 bases removed from V and 1 base from J, the gap between germline ends came to 14 bases. CDR3 residues: CASSQISRGTQETQYF. DNA of the CDR3: TGCGCCAGCAGCCAAATCAGCAGAGGGACCCAAGAGACCCAGTACTTC.

Notes on this clone: Other nucleotide sequences in the sample specify the same CDR3. The chain carries TRBV5-1 and TRBJ2-5, with D uncertain. The CDR3 loop spans 14 amino acids. V lost 0 bases and J lost 1, with 7 bases in between. The germline V gene encodes CDR1 SGHRS and CDR2 YFSETQ. The CDR3 region is CASSLVGPQETQYF. CDR3 nucleotide sequence: TGCGCCAGCAGCTTGGTGGGTCCCCAAGAGACCCAGTACTTC. The full variable domain, rest sourced from reference TRBV5-1 and TRBJ2-5, is KAGVTQTPRYLIKTRGQQVTLSCSPISGHRSVSWYQQTPGQGLQFLFEYFSETQRNKGNFPGRFSGRQFSNSRSEMNVSTLELGDSALYLCASSLVGPQETQYFGPGTRLLVL.

Details on this clone: The identical CDR3 is also encoded by other nucleotide sequences in the sample. The CDR3 spells CASSLAAGNTDTQYF. For the CDR3, the DNA is TGTGCCAGCAGCTTGGCCGCGGGGAACACAGATACGCAGTATTTT. The chain has TRBV5-4 and TRBJ2-3, with TRBD2 as a possible D gene (6 bases). CDR1 SGHNT and CDR2 YYREEE come from the germline V gene (reference sequence). V lost 0 bases and J lost 2, with 10 bases in between. This CDR3 spans 15 amino acids.

This clone has just one count. V and J are TRBV18 and TRBJ2-3; 10 bases are shared with TRBD1. The J segment lost 6 bases and the V segment lost 5 bases, leaving 20 bases of the junction unmatched. Germline CDR1 and CDR2: KGHSH and LQKENI. The CDR3 runs to 19 residues. CDR3 loop: CASSSDRGRIAGSLDTQYF. In DNA form, the CDR3 reads TGTGCCAGCTCATCCGACAGGGGGCGAATAGCGGGGTCTTTGGATACGCAGTATTTT.

The gene calls are TRBV6-5 and TRBJ2-1, with 9 bases matching TRBD2. The V gene's germline CDR1 is MNHEY and CDR2 SVGAGI. This CDR3 has 12 amino acids. The V and J ends lost 6 bases and 9 bases, in that order; junction bases with no gene match: 3. The CDR3 region has the DNA TGTGCCAGCAGCCCTAGCGGGATTGAGCAGTTCTTC. Translating gives CASSPSGIEQFF.

This rearrangement joins TRBV10-3 to TRBJ2-5; TRBD1 agrees at 10 bases. Germline loops: CDR1 ENHRY, CDR2 SYGVKD. The CDR3 consists of 15 residues. The V gene end was trimmed by 2 bases and the J gene end by 4 bases; junction bases not matched to a gene: 4. CDR3 nucleotide sequence: TGTGCCATCAGTGAGCGGACAGGGGGGGGAGAGACCCAGTACTTC. It yields the protein CAISERTGGGETQYF.

The chain is built from TRBV2 and TRBJ1-5; possible D gene TRBD1, 5 bases. Per the germline V gene, CDR1 is SNHLY and CDR2 is FYNNEI. Trimming pared 6 bases from V and 10 bases from J, leaving 16 bases between. This CDR3 comprises 13 residues. CDR3 protein: CASRPTEAVPQHF. The CDR3 nucleotides read TGTGCCAGCAGGCCGACAGAGGCGGTTCCCCAGCATTTT.

V gene TRBV7-6 combines with J gene TRBJ2-7; TRBD1 aligns across 9 bases. The length of the CDR3 is 15 residues. Germline lookup yields CDR1 SGHVS and CDR2 FNYEAQ. The V segment lost 5 bases and the J segment 5 bases; nucleotides outside the gene matches: 10. CDR3 bases: TGTGCCAGCAGCGCACCCGGGACAGGGAAGAACGAGCAGTACTTC. This encodes CASSAPGTGKNEQYF.

The chain recombines TRBV21-1 with TRBJ1-4. TRBV21-1 is a pseudogene. This CDR3 is built from 14 residues. CDR3 sequence reads: CASSKGPEGEKLFF. The CDR3 DNA sequence: TGTGCCAGCAGCAAAGGGCCGGAGGGGGAAAAACTGTTTTTT.

This chain uses TRBV5-1 with TRBJ2-5; 9 bases line up with TRBD1. This CDR3 is built from 15 residues. Germline V CDR1 and CDR2: SGHRS, YFSETQ. Unmatched junction bases numbered 6, after V lost 2 bases and J lost 4 bases. CDR3 DNA sequence: TGCGCCAGCAGCTTACCAACAGGGGGCGGAGAGACCCAGTACTTC. It codes for CASSLPTGGGETQYF.

The chain carries TRBV27 and TRBJ2-7, with D unresolved. This CDR3 contains 14 residues. From germline, CDR1 is MNHEY and CDR2 SMNVEV (reference sequence). V dropped 5 bases and J dropped 7 bases, with 18 bases sitting between them. The CDR3 sequence is CASSPRIPGREQYF. The CDR3 DNA is TGTGCCAGCAGTCCCAGAATCCCGGGTCGGGAGCAGTACTTC.

The chain couples TRBV11-2 to TRBJ2-3, with 7 bases identical to TRBD1. V shed 0 bases and J 1 base; nucleotides not matched to a gene: 7. The CDR3 length is 17 residues. The V gene's germline CDR1 is SGHAT and CDR2 FQNNGV. CDR3 amino acids: CASSLEGQSAGTDTQYF. CDR3 nucleotide sequence: TGTGCCAGCAGCTTAGAGGGACAGTCTGCTGGCACAGATACGCAGTATTTT.

This sequence joins TRBV28 and TRBJ1-2, with a weak D call TRBD1 (5 bases). The CDR3 is 14 amino acids. Germline-derived CDR1 and CDR2 are MDHEN and SYDVKM. Trimming stripped 6 bases from V and 4 bases from J, with 15 bases between. The CDR3 protein is CASRPGSIGYGYTF. The DNA for the CDR3 is TGTGCCAGCAGACCAGGGAGTATTGGCTATGGCTACACCTTC.

The gene calls are TRBV18 and TRBJ2-3, with 10 bases aligning to TRBD2. The CDR3 sequence is 15 residues long. V dropped 5 bases and J dropped 0; count of bases not matched to a gene: 2. CDR1 KGHSH and CDR2 LQKENI come from the germline V gene. This CDR3 reads CASSTTSGSTDTQYF. Written as DNA, the CDR3 is TGTGCCAGCTCAACGACTAGCGGGAGCACAGATACGCAGTATTTT.

The chain couples TRBV4-3 to TRBJ2-3; D is unresolved. Between the trimmed V and J ends, which lost 1 base and 1 base, there was a span of 12 bases. This CDR3 is built from 16 residues. Germline V gene sequence: CDR1 LGHNA, CDR2 YSLEER. DNA of the CDR3: TGCGCCAGCAGCCAAGGTTCCCTTCAGGGCACAGATACGCAGTATTTT. This codes for CASSQGSLQGTDTQYF.

This chain joins TRBV7-9 and TRBJ2-5; 7 nucleotides align to TRBD1. The ends lost 4 bases at V and 5 bases at J; junction bases unmatched: 16. Germline V gene sequence: CDR1 SEHNR, CDR2 FQNEAQ (reference sequence). The CDR3 runs to 17 residues. In nucleotides, the CDR3 is TGTGCCAGCAGCTCCGGGACAGTGACTCTGGATGTGGAGACCCAGTACTTC. This encodes CASSSGTVTLDVETQYF.

Comments on this clone: Other DNA variants within this sample encode the same CDR3. The V gene is TRBV27, the J gene TRBJ1-2, with TRBD1 identical over 8 bases. The CDR3 has 12 amino acids. Germline-derived CDR1 and CDR2 are MNHEY and SMNVEV (reference sequence). V lost 4 bases and J lost 8; bases outside the gene matches: 3. CDR3 protein: CASSSQGAGYTF. As DNA, the CDR3 is TGTGCCAGCAGTTCCCAGGGGGCGGGCTACACCTTC.

The chain carries TRBV5-1 and TRBJ2-5; 16 nucleotides align to TRBD2. Trimming cost V 2 bases and J 5 bases; bases outside gene matches: 12. This CDR3 spans 19 amino acids. Germline V gene lookup returns CDR1 SGHRS and CDR2 YFSETQ. This CDR3 reads CASSFGTSGRAGSQETQYF. The CDR3 coding sequence is TGCGCCAGCAGCTTCGGGACTAGCGGGAGGGCGGGATCACAGGAGACCCAGTACTTC.

The V gene is TRBV4-1, the J gene TRBJ2-1; the D is unclear. V gave up 0 bases and J gave up 0 bases, with 15 bases separating them. This CDR3 has 18 residues. The germline V gene has CDR1 MGHRA and CDR2 YSYEKL. CDR3 region: CASSQDQTKLRSYNEQFF. In nucleotides, the CDR3 is TGCGCCAGCAGCCAAGATCAGACGAAGCTCCGCTCCTACAATGAGCAGTTCTTC.

The rearrangement links TRBV30 to TRBJ2-4; D is perhaps TRBD1 or TRBD2 (5 bases each). Germline CDR1 and CDR2: GTSNPN and SVGIG (reference sequence). The CDR3 runs 12 residues. V dropped 3 bases and J dropped 5 bases, with 8 bases sitting between them. The DNA for the CDR3 is TGTGCCTGGAGGTCGGGGCAAAACATTCAGTACTTC. It is translated as CAWRSGQNIQYF.